Presented here are 16 T cell receptor beta chains from one specimen sequenced in a study of blood T cell repertoires in COVID-19. TCRdb's copy holds only in-frame clones and misses some; the assay was immunoSEQ multiplex PCR. Here the sample spans approximately 500,000 clones, about 91% being singletons. Sample: peripheral blood. These receptors were taken from a man between 18 and 29 years old with COVID-19, enrolled during active disease.

The chain employs TRBV7-9 and TRBJ2-7, with D possibly being TRBD2 (5 bases). V shed 5 bases and J shed 5 bases, with 22 bases lying between them. CDR1 is SEHNR, CDR2 FQNEAQ, per germline (reference sequence). The CDR3 is made up of 16 amino acids. The CDR3 is CASSLGLGSRSHEQYF. In DNA form, the CDR3 reads TGTGCCAGCAGCCTAGGACTTGGATCGAGGTCCCACGAGCAGTACTTC.

The chain recombines TRBV13 with TRBJ2-1, with 13 nucleotides matching TRBD2. This CDR3 is 15 amino acids long. Germline CDR1 and CDR2: PRHDT and FYEKMQ (reference sequence). V was pared by 4 bases and J by 7 bases, with 4 bases of the junction left unmatched. CDR3 DNA: TGTGCCAGCAGCTATTCGGGACTAGCGGGAAATGAGCAGTTCTTC. As protein: CASSYSGLAGNEQFF. Filled out from reference TRBV13 and TRBJ2-1, the complete variable domain reads AAGVIQSPRHLIKEKRETATLKCYPIPRHDTVYWYQQGPGQDPQFLISFYEKMQSDKGSIPDRFSAQQFSDYHSELNMSSLELGDSALYFCASSYSGLAGNEQFFGPGTRLTVL.

The chain is built from TRBV7-2 and TRBJ1-1; D not certain. Trimming removed 1 base from V and 1 base from J, with 7 bases in between. CDR1 is SGHTA, CDR2 FQGNSA, per germline. The CDR3 runs to 14 residues. CDR3 DNA: TGTGCCAGCAGCTTAGACGGGGAGAACACTGAAGCTTTCTTT. This gives the protein CASSLDGENTEAFF.

The rearrangement joins TRBV4-2 to TRBJ2-1, with 8 bases fitting TRBD2. V shed 2 bases and J 7 bases; nucleotides not matched to a gene: 4. The CDR3 is made up of 14 amino acids. CDR1 is LGHNA, CDR2 YNFKEQ, per germline. The CDR3 region is CASSQTGRGNEQFF. The CDR3 region has the DNA TGTGCCAGCAGCCAAACCGGGAGGGGGAATGAGCAGTTCTTC.

At least ten counts were recorded for this clone. J is TRBJ2-7 and V is TRBV25-1; TRBD1 matches 9 bases. Trimming took 6 bases from V and 2 from J; bases not matched to a gene: 8. The CDR3 spans 15 residues. Looked up from germline, CDR1 is MGHDK and CDR2 is SYGVNS. The CDR3 bases are TGTGCCAGCAGCTACCCGGGACAGGGCCCCTACGAGCAGTACTTC. It translates to CASSYPGQGPYEQYF.

The V call is TRBV6-9, the J call TRBJ2-5, with 9 bases fitting TRBD1. The germline gives CDR1 MNHGY, CDR2 SVAAGI. J gave up 1 base and V 10 bases, and 13 bases lay outside the gene matches. The CDR3 is 16 amino acids. The CDR3 nucleotides are TGTGCCAAGAGGCGCGGACAGGGGACCCTCCAAGAGACCCAGTACTTC. It codes for CAKRRGQGTLQETQYF.

The CDR3 DNA reads as TGTGCCAGCAGTTACGAGGCGCCCGGGGAGCTGTTTTTT. Residues: CASSYEAPGELFF. V usage is TRBV6-5 and J usage is TRBJ2-2; no definite D call. CDR1 MNHEY and CDR2 SVGAGI come from the germline V gene. Trimming removed 2 bases from V and 6 bases from J, with 7 bases in between. This CDR3 contains 13 residues.

The chain uses TRBV5-6 and TRBJ2-1; D gene ambiguous. The V and J ends lost 0 bases and 7 bases respectively, with 11 bases between them. This CDR3 has 14 residues. From germline, CDR1 is SGHDT and CDR2 YYEEEE. The CDR3, as DNA: TGTGCCAGCAGCTTGGAAGAGCGTACAAATGAGCAGTTCTTC. This codes for CASSLEERTNEQFF.

Regarding this clone: The junction shows a germline mismatch at one end, possibly a read error. The rearrangement joins TRBV27 to TRBJ2-7; 8 nucleotides agree with TRBD1. The CDR3 has 14 residues. The germline CDR1 and CDR2 sequences are MNHEY and SMNVEV (reference sequence). The CDR3 region is CASSWTGHSHEQYF. CDR3 nucleotides: TGTGCCAGCAGTTGGACAGGGCACTCCCACGAGCAGTACTTC.

The chain recombines TRBV30 with TRBJ1-1; D is ambiguous. There are 12 residues in the CDR3. The ends were cut back, 2 bases at V and 3 bases at J, with 7 bases in the middle. CDR1 GTSNPN and CDR2 SVGIG come from the germline V gene (reference sequence). CDR3: CAWSPLDTEAFF. The CDR3 DNA reads as TGTGCCTGGAGTCCCCTAGACACTGAAGCTTTCTTT.

The chain uses TRBV3-1 (or the pseudogene TRBV3-2) and TRBJ1-2; 7 nucleotides agree with TRBD1. CDR3 size: 12 residues. Germline assignment: CDR1 LGHDT and CDR2 YNNKEL (reference sequence). With 4 bases clipped from V and 6 bases from J, the junction kept 2 bases outside the gene matches. Written as DNA, the CDR3 is TGTGCCAGCAGCCCACAGGGGAATGGCTACACCTTC. Translation gives CASSPQGNGYTF.

The chain joins TRBV10-1 to TRBJ2-2; 10 nucleotides align to TRBD2. Trimming cost V 4 bases and J 8 bases; bases outside gene matches: 10. The V gene's germline CDR1 is WNHNN and CDR2 SYGVQD (reference sequence). The length of the CDR3 is 16 residues. The CDR3 reads CASSGLAGEVMGELFF. CDR3 in DNA: TGCGCCAGCAGTGGGCTAGCGGGAGAAGTCATGGGGGAGCTGTTTTTT.

DNA of the CDR3: TGTGCCAGCTCAGGTTATTCCGGGACAGGGGATCAGCCCCAGCATTTT. Its translation is CASSGYSGTGDQPQHF. The rearrangement joins TRBV18 to TRBJ1-5, with TRBD1 identical over 10 bases. J gave up 5 bases and V 5 bases, and 9 bases lay outside the gene matches. The V gene's germline CDR1 is KGHSH and CDR2 LQKENI. CDR3 length: 16 amino acids. Based on the CDR3 plus reference TRBV18 and TRBJ1-5, the full variable domain is NAGVMQNPRHLVRRRGQEARLRCSPMKGHSHVYWYRQLPEEGLKFMVYLQKENIIDESGMPKERFSAEFPKEGPSILRIQQVVRGDSAAYFCASSGYSGTGDQPQHFGDGTRLSIL.

The rearrangement links TRBV7-2 to TRBJ2-1; 7 positions match TRBD2. The germline V gene has CDR1 SGHTA and CDR2 FQGNSA. The CDR3 runs to 16 residues. V shed 0 bases and J 4 bases; nucleotides not matched to a gene: 6. DNA for the CDR3: TGTGCCAGCAGCTTAGCGCGGGGGACTCCATACAATGAGCAGTTCTTC. This translates into CASSLARGTPYNEQFF. Drawing the rest from reference TRBV7-2 and TRBJ2-1, the complete variable domain is GAGVSQSPSNKVTEKGKDVELRCDPISGHTALYWYRQSLGQGLEFLIYFQGNSAPDKSGLPSDRFSAERTGGSVSTLTIQRTQQEDSAVYLCASSLARGTPYNEQFFGPGTRLTVL.

The chain carries TRBV7-3 and TRBJ1-1, with 7 bases matching TRBD1. V shed 1 base and J 7 bases; nucleotides not matched to a gene: 3. Germline V lookup: CDR1 SGHTA, CDR2 FQGTGA. The CDR3 length is 13 residues. Here the CDR3 reads CASSLNPGGEAFF. The CDR3 nucleotides are TGTGCCAGCAGCTTAAACCCAGGGGGTGAAGCTTTCTTT.

J is TRBJ1-1 and V is TRBV7-2; weak D call: TRBD1 (5 bases). Trimming took 3 bases from V and 11 from J, leaving 19 bases between them. This CDR3 has 14 amino acids. Germline CDR1 SGHTA, CDR2 FQGNSA. The CDR3 DNA sequence: TGTGCCAGCAGCTTTGGGGCAGGTGCGGTTGCTGCTTTCTTT. Protein sequence: CASSFGAGAVAAFF.